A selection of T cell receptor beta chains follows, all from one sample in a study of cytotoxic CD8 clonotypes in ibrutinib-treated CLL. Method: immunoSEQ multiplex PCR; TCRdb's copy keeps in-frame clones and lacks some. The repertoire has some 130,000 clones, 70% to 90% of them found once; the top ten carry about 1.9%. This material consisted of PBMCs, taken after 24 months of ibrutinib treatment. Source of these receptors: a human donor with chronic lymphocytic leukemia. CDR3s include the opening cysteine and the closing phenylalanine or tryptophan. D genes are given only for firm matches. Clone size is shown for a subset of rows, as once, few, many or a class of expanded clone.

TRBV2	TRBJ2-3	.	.	CASSLLPAGAPDTQYF	TGTGCCAGCAGTCTCCTACCGGCGGGGGCCCCAGATACGCAGTATTTT
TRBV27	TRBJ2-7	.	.	CASSYSSRDYEQYF	TGTGCCAGCAGTTATTCAAGCCGCGATTACGAGCAGTACTTC
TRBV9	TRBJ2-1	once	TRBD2	CASSLGLAGSVSDEQFF	TGTGCCAGCAGCTTGGGACTAGCGGGATCGGTTAGCGATGAGCAGTTCTTC
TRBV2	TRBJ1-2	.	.	CASSRDENYGYTF	TGTGCCAGCAGTCGGGACGAGAACTATGGCTACACCTTC
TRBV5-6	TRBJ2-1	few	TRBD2	CASSLPSGSLYEQFF	TGTGCCAGCAGCTTGCCCAGCGGGAGTCTCTATGAGCAGTTCTTC
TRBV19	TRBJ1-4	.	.	CASRRDPGSEKLFF	TGTGCCAGTAGGCGGGACCCCGGGAGCGAAAAACTGTTTTTT
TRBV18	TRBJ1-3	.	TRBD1	CASSFGQGLAGNTIYF	TGTGCCAGCTCGTTCGGACAGGGGCTAGCAGGAAACACCATATATTTT
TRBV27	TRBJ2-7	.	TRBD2	CASSFRFGWSLAGGPEQYF	TGTGCCAGCAGTTTTCGGTTCGGGTGGTCGCTAGCGGGAGGGCCCGAACAGTACTTC
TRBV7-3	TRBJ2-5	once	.	CASSYNLGEETQYF	TGTGCCAGCAGCTACAATTTGGGGGAAGAGACCCAGTACTTC
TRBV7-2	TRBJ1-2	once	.	CASNPLGVGGYTF	TGTGCCAGCAACCCATTAGGGGTTGGGGGCTACACCTTC
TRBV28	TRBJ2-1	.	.	CASRPGGYNEQFF	TGTGCCAGCAGGCCGGGCGGATACAATGAGCAGTTCTTC
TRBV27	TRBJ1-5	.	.	CASSKTEGGIYQPQHF	TGTGCCAGCAGCAAAACGGAGGGCGGAATATATCAGCCCCAGCATTTT
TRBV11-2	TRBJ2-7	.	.	CASSPAHRAPYEQYF	TGTGCCAGCAGCCCCGCCCACAGGGCACCCTACGAGCAGTACTTC
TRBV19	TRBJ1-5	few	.	CASSTQMRQTNQPQHF	TGTGCCAGTAGTACCCAGATGAGACAGACCAATCAGCCCCAGCATTTT
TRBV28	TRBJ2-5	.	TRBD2	CASSSSGVGGETQYF	TGTGCCAGCAGTTCTAGCGGGGTCGGTGGAGAGACCCAGTACTTC
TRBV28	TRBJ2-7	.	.	CASRGVSYEQYF	TGTGCCAGCAGGGGGGTATCCTACGAGCAGTACTTC
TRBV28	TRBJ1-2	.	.	CASEAGENYGYTF	TGTGCCAGCGAAGCAGGGGAGAACTATGGCTACACCTTC
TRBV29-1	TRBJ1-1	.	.	CSVRFLNTEAFF	TGCAGCGTGAGGTTCTTGAACACTGAAGCTTTCTTT
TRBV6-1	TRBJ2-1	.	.	CASIEAGVAREQFF	TGTGCCAGCATCGAAGCGGGCGTGGCGCGTGAGCAGTTCTTC
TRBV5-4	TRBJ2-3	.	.	CASSIQQGFTDTQYF	TGTGCCAGCAGCATTCAGCAGGGGTTCACAGATACGCAGTATTTT
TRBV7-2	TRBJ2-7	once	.	CASSLEGTRKQYF	TGTGCCAGCAGCTTAGAAGGGACCAGGAAGCAGTACTTC
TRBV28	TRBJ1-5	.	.	CASSPRTGTLNQPQHF	TGTGCCAGCAGTCCTCGGACCGGGACACTTAACCAGCCCCAGCATTTT
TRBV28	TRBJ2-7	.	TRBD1	CASTETGPTYEQYF	TGTGCCAGCACCGAGACAGGGCCGACCTACGAGCAGTACTTC
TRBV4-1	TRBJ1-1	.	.	CASSHPGARRGSSRTEAFF	TGCGCCAGCAGCCACCCGGGGGCAAGGCGGGGCAGTTCCAGGACTGAAGCTTTCTTT
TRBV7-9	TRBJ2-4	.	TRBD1	CASSALGQGPAKNIQYF	TGTGCCAGCAGCGCGTTGGGACAGGGGCCGGCCAAAAACATTCAGTACTTC
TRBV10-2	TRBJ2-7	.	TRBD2	CASLTGTSGSYEQYF	TGCGCCAGTCTAACCGGGACTAGCGGGAGCTACGAGCAGTACTTC
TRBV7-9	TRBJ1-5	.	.	CASSLARGLRNQPQHF	TGTGCCAGCAGCTTAGCGCGAGGGTTGCGCAATCAGCCCCAGCATTTT
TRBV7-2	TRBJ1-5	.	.	CASTLEGVVHQPQHF	TGTGCCAGCACCTTGGAGGGGGTAGTGCATCAGCCCCAGCATTTT
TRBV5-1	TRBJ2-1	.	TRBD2	CASSPGTSGSRALEQFF	TGCGCCAGCTCACCAGGGACTAGCGGGAGTCGGGCGCTGGAGCAGTTCTTC
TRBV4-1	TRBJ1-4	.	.	CASSQPLPRGEKLFF	TGCGCCAGCAGCCAACCTCTCCCCAGAGGTGAAAAACTGTTTTTT
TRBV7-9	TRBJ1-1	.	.	CASSSIRTDWNTEAFF	TGTGCCAGCAGCTCGATCAGGACAGACTGGAACACTGAAGCTTTCTTT
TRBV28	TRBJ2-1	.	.	CASSSLLETGRVTNEQFF	TGTGCCAGCAGTTCCCTCTTGGAGACAGGGAGGGTAACGAATGAGCAGTTCTTC
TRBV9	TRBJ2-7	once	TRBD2	CASSGGTSGSYEQYF	TGTGCCAGCAGCGGAGGGACTAGCGGGAGCTACGAGCAGTACTTC